This T cell receptor beta chain was obtained from a study of T-cell reconstitution after alpha-beta-depleted transplantation in children. This clonotype was detected only a few times. Germline V gene sequence: CDR1 SGHRS, CDR2 YFSETQ. V was trimmed by 3 bases and J by 4 bases, leaving 11 bases between them. The CDR3 consists of 13 residues. The TCRbeta library incorporated unique molecular identifiers. TCRdb used MiXCR to reprocess the PCR reads, holding one entry per CDR3 protein. The data show around 360,000 distinct CDR3 sequences, about 9.4% seen once. The sequences come from PBMCs from the stem cell graft donor, collected from the stem cell graft. This chain connects TRBV5-1 to TRBJ2-7, with no clear D. This TCR was recovered from a human donor who donated a stem cell graft to a child with acute lymphoblastic leukemia. CDR3 residues: CASSYGRMYEQYF. The CDR3 DNA follows: TGCGCCAGCAGCTATGGACGGATGTACGAGCAGTACTTC.